This T cell receptor (beta chain) was sequenced in a study of cytomegalovirus exposure and HLA in healthy donors. Study-level points and caveats: It was reported that the classifier diagnosed cytomegalovirus status with high specificity and sensitivity in both the original and validation cohorts.

The J segment lost 2 bases and the V segment lost 5 bases, leaving 15 bases of the junction unmatched. This CDR3 has 19 amino acids. In germline, CDR1 is SGHRS, CDR2 YFSETQ. Sequenced by immunoSEQ multiplex PCR; TCRdb stores in-frame clones only, minus some. The data contain 66,000 or so clones, approximately 96% of them singletons. To note about this clone: The antigen is undetermined.

Sequencing used PBMCs. This sequence was found in a woman between 18 and 29 years old in good health and CMV-seropositive. This rearrangement joins TRBV5-1 to TRBJ2-3; 12 bases agree with TRBD2. The CDR3 is CASSLGLTSGSIITDTQYF. The CDR3 DNA sequence: TGCGCCAGCAGTCTTGGACTGACTAGCGGGAGTATTATCACAGATACGCAGTATTTT.